Listed below are T cell receptor beta chains from one sample, sequenced in a study of shared clonotypes between healthy human individuals. Only in-frame clones appear in the TCRdb table, and some are missing; sequencing was by immunoSEQ multiplex PCR. The sample consists of 450,000 to 600,000 clones, about 80% of them appearing once. The specimen sequenced was PBMCs. These receptors were collected from a middle-aged woman in good health. Some clones in this sample may be carry-over from other donors' samples. Both conserved end residues are part of each CDR3. A D gene is named only where the DNA matches it firmly. Size is omitted from some rows. Given values are once, few, many or a class for expanded clones.

v_gene: TRBV10-3
j_gene: TRBJ2-7
d_gene: NA
abundance: NA
CDR3nt: TGTGCCATCAGTGAACCCGGGCACGAGCAGTACTTC
CDR3aa: CAISEPGHEQYF

v_gene: TRBV27
j_gene: TRBJ1-1
d_gene: NA
abundance: NA
CDR3nt: TGTGCCAGCAGTTTATCGAACCTGAACACTGAAGCTTTCTTT
CDR3aa: CASSLSNLNTEAFF

v_gene: TRBV11-2
j_gene: TRBJ2-1
d_gene: NA
abundance: NA
CDR3nt: TGTGCCAGCAGCTTAAGTCGGGGGGCTGTTTACAATGAGCAGTTCTTC
CDR3aa: CASSLSRGAVYNEQFF

v_gene: TRBV2
j_gene: TRBJ2-1
d_gene: NA
abundance: NA
CDR3nt: TGTGCCAGCAGTCTCGGCCCTGGGGATGAGCAGTTCTTC
CDR3aa: CASSLGPGDEQFF

v_gene: TRBV2
j_gene: TRBJ2-6
d_gene: NA
abundance: NA
CDR3nt: TGTGCCAGCTGGAGGACGGAGAGCATCTCTGGGGCCAACGTCCTGACTTTC
CDR3aa: CASWRTESISGANVLTF

v_gene: TRBV29-1
j_gene: TRBJ2-3
d_gene: TRBD2
abundance: NA
CDR3nt: TGCAGCGTTGAAGAGGGTCTAGCGGGGGGGGATACGCAGTATTTT
CDR3aa: CSVEEGLAGGDTQYF

v_gene: TRBV18
j_gene: TRBJ2-2
d_gene: NA
abundance: NA
CDR3nt: TGTGCCAGCTCGCCACAAGGTGGCGGGGAGCTGTTTTTT
CDR3aa: CASSPQGGGELFF

v_gene: TRBV7-2
j_gene: TRBJ2-1
d_gene: TRBD2
abundance: NA
CDR3nt: TGTGCCAGCAGCTTAAGTCGAGGTAGCGGGAATGAGCAGTTCTTC
CDR3aa: CASSLSRGSGNEQFF

v_gene: TRBV4-1
j_gene: TRBJ1-2
d_gene: TRBD1
abundance: NA
CDR3nt: TGCGCCAGCAGCCAAGACCCGGGACAGGGGCACGGCTACACCTTC
CDR3aa: CASSQDPGQGHGYTF

v_gene: TRBV4-1
j_gene: TRBJ2-3
d_gene: TRBD2
abundance: NA
CDR3nt: TGCGCCAGCAGCCCTAGCGGGAGGCAGAATACGCAGTATTTT
CDR3aa: CASSPSGRQNTQYF

v_gene: TRBV5-1
j_gene: TRBJ2-1
d_gene: NA
abundance: NA
CDR3nt: TGCGCCAGCAGCTTGGGAGCAAACTCCTACAATGAGCAGTTCTTC
CDR3aa: CASSLGANSYNEQFF

v_gene: TRBV29-1
j_gene: TRBJ2-7
d_gene: TRBD2
abundance: many
CDR3nt: TGCAGCGTCTACGCGGGGGGCTACGAGCAGTACTTC
CDR3aa: CSVYAGGYEQYF

v_gene: TRBV18
j_gene: TRBJ1-2
d_gene: NA
abundance: NA
CDR3nt: TGTGCCAGCTCACTATCCGGGACACACTATGGCTACACCTTC
CDR3aa: CASSLSGTHYGYTF

v_gene: TRBV4-1
j_gene: TRBJ1-5
d_gene: NA
abundance: NA
CDR3nt: TGCGCCAGCAGCCAAGGACAGCTTAGCAATCAGCCCCAGCATTTT
CDR3aa: CASSQGQLSNQPQHF

v_gene: TRBV27
j_gene: TRBJ1-1
d_gene: NA
abundance: NA
CDR3nt: TGTGCCAGCATAAGTGGGAACACTGAAGCTTTCTTT
CDR3aa: CASISGNTEAFF

v_gene: TRBV6-6
j_gene: TRBJ2-7
d_gene: NA
abundance: NA
CDR3nt: TGTGCCAGCAGTACGGACAGTTTTTACGAGCAGTACTTC
CDR3aa: CASSTDSFYEQYF

v_gene: TRBV18
j_gene: TRBJ2-7
d_gene: TRBD1
abundance: NA
CDR3nt: TGTGCCAGCTCATCCGGGACAGGGGGTGACGAGCAGTACTTC
CDR3aa: CASSSGTGGDEQYF

v_gene: TRBV9
j_gene: TRBJ2-7
d_gene: NA
abundance: few
CDR3nt: TGTGCCAGCAGCCGTATCGGTACAGGGAGGCACGAGCAGTACTTC
CDR3aa: CASSRIGTGRHEQYF

v_gene: TRBV25-1
j_gene: TRBJ2-7
d_gene: TRBD2
abundance: NA
CDR3nt: TGTGCCAGCAGCTCACTAGCGGCACGGTCAGGGCAGTACTTC
CDR3aa: CASSSLAARSGQYF

v_gene: TRBV10-1
j_gene: TRBJ2-7
d_gene: NA
abundance: NA
CDR3nt: TGCGCCAGCAGTGAGGGGCGTTCCTACGAGCAGTACTTC
CDR3aa: CASSEGRSYEQYF

v_gene: TRBV11-1
j_gene: TRBJ2-1
d_gene: NA
abundance: NA
CDR3nt: TGTGCCAGCAGCTTAGTCCTAGCGACTACGGGATACAATGAGCAGTTCTTC
CDR3aa: CASSLVLATTGYNEQFF

v_gene: TRBV5-4
j_gene: TRBJ2-1
d_gene: TRBD2
abundance: NA
CDR3nt: TGTGCCAGCAGCCCGGAGGCTAGCGGGGACTACAATGAGCAGTTCTTC
CDR3aa: CASSPEASGDYNEQFF

v_gene: TRBV19
j_gene: TRBJ2-2
d_gene: NA
abundance: NA
CDR3nt: TGTGCCAGTAGGAAACAGGGAAACACCGGGGAGCTGTTTTTT
CDR3aa: CASRKQGNTGELFF

v_gene: TRBV6-1
j_gene: TRBJ1-5
d_gene: NA
abundance: NA
CDR3nt: TGTGCCAGCAGTGCTGAGATATATAGCAATCAGCCCCAGCATTTT
CDR3aa: CASSAEIYSNQPQHF

v_gene: TRBV9
j_gene: TRBJ2-2
d_gene: TRBD2
abundance: NA
CDR3nt: TGTGCCAGCAGCGTAGACCCAGCGGGAGTCAACGGGGAGCTGTTTTTT
CDR3aa: CASSVDPAGVNGELFF

v_gene: TRBV6-1
j_gene: TRBJ2-7
d_gene: NA
abundance: NA
CDR3nt: TGTGCCAGCAGTCCCGGGTCCACTTACTACGAGCAGTACTTC
CDR3aa: CASSPGSTYYEQYF

v_gene: TRBV5-1
j_gene: TRBJ2-7
d_gene: NA
abundance: once
CDR3nt: TGCGCCAGCAGCTTGGTAGGGGGTAGCGACTACGAGCAGTACTTC
CDR3aa: CASSLVGGSDYEQYF

v_gene: TRBV27
j_gene: TRBJ2-4
d_gene: NA
abundance: few
CDR3nt: TGTGCCACTCCCCGGGGGGCTGTTAAAAACATTCAGTACTTC
CDR3aa: CATPRGAVKNIQYF

v_gene: TRBV14
j_gene: TRBJ1-1
d_gene: NA
abundance: NA
CDR3nt: TGTGCCAGCAGCCAAGACCCCGGACGAAACACTGAAGCTTTCTTT
CDR3aa: CASSQDPGRNTEAFF

v_gene: TRBV18
j_gene: TRBJ1-5
d_gene: NA
abundance: NA
CDR3nt: TGTGCCAGCTCACCGACAGGAGGTCAGCCCCAGCATTTT
CDR3aa: CASSPTGGQPQHF

v_gene: TRBV2
j_gene: TRBJ2-7
d_gene: NA
abundance: NA
CDR3nt: TGTGCCAGCAAGGAGCAGGACCTATCCTACGAGCAGTACTTC
CDR3aa: CASKEQDLSYEQYF

v_gene: TRBV30
j_gene: TRBJ2-1
d_gene: NA
abundance: NA
CDR3nt: TGTGCCTGGAGCGATAGCGGACGAGGGAATGAGCAGTTCTTC
CDR3aa: CAWSDSGRGNEQFF

v_gene: TRBV28
j_gene: TRBJ1-1
d_gene: NA
abundance: NA
CDR3nt: TGTGCCAGCAGTTTTCGCAGTGCTTGGCGAGCTTTCTTT
CDR3aa: CASSFRSAWRAFF

v_gene: TRBV5-1
j_gene: TRBJ2-1
d_gene: NA
abundance: NA
CDR3nt: TGCGCCAGCAGCACAAGCGGGCGAGGAAATGAGCAGTTCTTC
CDR3aa: CASSTSGRGNEQFF

v_gene: TRBV6-1
j_gene: TRBJ2-5
d_gene: NA
abundance: NA
CDR3nt: TGTGCCAGCAGTGAAGCGCTTGGACAGATCCAAGAGACCCAGTACTTC
CDR3aa: CASSEALGQIQETQYF

v_gene: TRBV18
j_gene: TRBJ1-5
d_gene: NA
abundance: NA
CDR3nt: TGTGCCAGCTCACGCGGGGGGGCTGAACAGCCCCAGCATTTT
CDR3aa: CASSRGGAEQPQHF

v_gene: TRBV4-3
j_gene: TRBJ2-1
d_gene: TRBD2
abundance: few
CDR3nt: TGCGCCAGCAGCCAAGAACTAGCGGGAGTAGGTGAGCAGTTCTTC
CDR3aa: CASSQELAGVGEQFF

v_gene: TRBV6-4
j_gene: TRBJ2-5
d_gene: NA
abundance: NA
CDR3nt: TGTGCCAGCAGTGCCAGCACCTGGGGGGAGCAGTACTTC
CDR3aa: CASSASTWGEQYF

v_gene: TRBV10-3
j_gene: TRBJ2-7
d_gene: NA
abundance: NA
CDR3nt: TGTGCCATCAGTGCGAGTGGCGGTCCCAACTACGAGCAGTACTTC
CDR3aa: CAISASGGPNYEQYF

v_gene: TRBV11-2
j_gene: TRBJ2-1
d_gene: NA
abundance: NA
CDR3nt: TGTGCCAGCAGCTTAGTCAACAATTTCTACAATGAGCAGTTCTTC
CDR3aa: CASSLVNNFYNEQFF

v_gene: TRBV6-4
j_gene: TRBJ2-1
d_gene: NA
abundance: NA
CDR3nt: TGTGCCAGCAGCAACGGGGGAAGCGATTACAATGAGCAGTTCTTC
CDR3aa: CASSNGGSDYNEQFF

v_gene: TRBV6-4
j_gene: TRBJ2-1
d_gene: NA
abundance: NA
CDR3nt: TGTGCCAGCAGTGACCGGGACGGCGGGGAGCAGTTCTTC
CDR3aa: CASSDRDGGEQFF

v_gene: TRBV28
j_gene: TRBJ2-2
d_gene: TRBD2
abundance: once
CDR3nt: TGTGCCAGCAGACGCAGCGGGAGAGCGAACACCGGGGAGCTGTTTTTT
CDR3aa: CASRRSGRANTGELFF

v_gene: TRBV6-1
j_gene: TRBJ1-5
d_gene: NA
abundance: NA
CDR3nt: TGTGCCAGCAGTCCGAGGAGCAATCAGCCCCAGCATTTT
CDR3aa: CASSPRSNQPQHF

v_gene: TRBV5-1
j_gene: TRBJ2-1
d_gene: NA
abundance: NA
CDR3nt: TGCGCCAGCAGTTATCTCGGGGGAGAAGTAAATGAGCAGTTCTTC
CDR3aa: CASSYLGGEVNEQFF

v_gene: TRBV27
j_gene: TRBJ2-7
d_gene: NA
abundance: few
CDR3nt: TGTGCCAGCACTCGTTTGGGATCCTACGAGCAGTACTTC
CDR3aa: CASTRLGSYEQYF

v_gene: TRBV19
j_gene: TRBJ1-4
d_gene: NA
abundance: few
CDR3nt: TGTGCCAGTAGTATTGGGACAAGTCCTCGTTCCGAAAAACTGTTTTTT
CDR3aa: CASSIGTSPRSEKLFF

v_gene: TRBV5-6
j_gene: TRBJ1-5
d_gene: NA
abundance: NA
CDR3nt: TGTGCCAGCAGCTCAGAGGGTCGGGCCCAGCATTTT
CDR3aa: CASSSEGRAQHF